A selection of T cell receptor beta chains follows, all from one sample in a study of T cell responses to AZD1222 COVID-19 vaccine. Sequencing was performed with immunoSEQ multiplex PCR; in TCRdb, only in-frame clones are kept and a portion is missing. The data show tens of thousands of clones, approximately 85% seen once. The sample in question was peripheral blood, obtained 28 days after the second AZD1222 dose. The receptors shown here come from an adult who received the AZD1222 COVID-19 vaccine. Both conserved end residues are trimmed from each CDR3. Each record gives: V gene, J gene, CDR3 protein.

V: TRBV2
J: TRBJ2-7
CDR3: ASSTGTWYEQY

V: TRBV9
J: TRBJ1-6
CDR3: ASSAGQGGSPLH

V: TRBV3-1/TRBV3-2
J: TRBJ2-7
CDR3: ASSQWGQGYEQY

V: TRBV14
J: TRBJ1-6
CDR3: ASSRNRGTNSPLH

V: TRBV11-2
J: TRBJ2-2
CDR3: ASTGLTSGATGELF

V: TRBV3-1/TRBV3-2
J: TRBJ1-5
CDR3: ASSQGATGAQPQH

V: TRBV11-3
J: TRBJ2-1
CDR3: ASTGQDNNEQF

V: TRBV7-6
J: TRBJ1-5
CDR3: ASSLSDNQPQH

V: TRBV12-3/TRBV12-4
J: TRBJ2-7
CDR3: ASSFGSDEQY

V: TRBV7-9
J: TRBJ1-1
CDR3: AGQANTEAF

V: TRBV2
J: TRBJ1-2
CDR3: ASSENRGFPGYT

V: TRBV5-4
J: TRBJ2-3
CDR3: ASSSSGGDVVTDTQY

V: TRBV28
J: TRBJ1-2
CDR3: ASTQGRRLLYGYT

V: TRBV6-5
J: TRBJ1-6
CDR3: ASRAAGNSPLH

V: TRBV5-1
J: TRBJ2-6
CDR3: ASSPGALANVLT

V: TRBV16
J: TRBJ2-7
CDR3: ASSLGGSSYEQY

V: TRBV14
J: TRBJ1-2
CDR3: ASSQLTGGYGYT

V: TRBV5-1
J: TRBJ2-7
CDR3: ASRPTSGGPYEQY

V: TRBV6-5
J: TRBJ2-3
CDR3: ASKGWGSGTDTQY

V: TRBV6-5
J: TRBJ1-3
CDR3: ASSTGSSYTIY

V: TRBV7-6
J: TRBJ2-7
CDR3: ASSRVPPQGSSSYEQY

V: TRBV2
J: TRBJ1-1
CDR3: ASSEGTDFTEAF

V: TRBV9
J: TRBJ2-5
CDR3: ASSAPSRETQY

V: TRBV4-1
J: TRBJ2-1
CDR3: ASSQGGGEQF

V: TRBV2
J: TRBJ1-4
CDR3: ASSADRGRGEKLF

V: TRBV28
J: TRBJ2-2
CDR3: ATQGDFSNTGELF

V: TRBV20-1
J: TRBJ1-1
CDR3: SALKNDRPF

V: TRBV3-1/TRBV3-2
J: TRBJ2-3
CDR3: ASSPLSTGGTDTQY

V: TRBV7-9
J: TRBJ2-1
CDR3: ASSLRLAGAGEQF

V: TRBV19
J: TRBJ2-2
CDR3: ASSRTGELF

V: TRBV6-1
J: TRBJ1-5
CDR3: ASSGDRDQPQH

V: TRBV6-5
J: TRBJ1-6
CDR3: ASSYSRVSYNSPLH

V: TRBV10-3
J: TRBJ1-1
CDR3: ATRRTGYSEAF

V: TRBV6-4
J: TRBJ2-5
CDR3: ASSEGQGTGDETQY

V: TRBV7-9
J: TRBJ2-7
CDR3: ASSLGSGGSTYEQY

V: TRBV6-5
J: TRBJ2-5
CDR3: ASSYGRGLGQETQY

V: TRBV6-6
J: TRBJ2-7
CDR3: ASSFGGSSYEQY

V: TRBV5-1
J: TRBJ1-1
CDR3: ASSVTGQQWTEAF

V: TRBV29-1
J: TRBJ2-7
CDR3: SVGQGLNYEQY

V: TRBV7-9
J: TRBJ1-1
CDR3: ASSLVTGKRTEAF

V: TRBV7-8
J: TRBJ2-5
CDR3: ASSLNAGLGWETQY

V: TRBV4-2
J: TRBJ2-2
CDR3: ASSRDRGTGELF

V: TRBV6-5
J: TRBJ1-3
CDR3: ASSRAGGNTIY

V: TRBV7-9
J: TRBJ2-1
CDR3: ASSLVLTSGGQGQF

V: TRBV7-2
J: TRBJ1-6
CDR3: ASTPNPAGYNSPLH

V: TRBV7-2
J: TRBJ2-5
CDR3: ASRRGAQETQY

V: TRBV2
J: TRBJ1-3
CDR3: ASSEVGGNTIY

V: TRBV6-5
J: TRBJ1-1
CDR3: ASTNVGKPVEAF

V: TRBV29-1
J: TRBJ2-1
CDR3: SVGGSPGQGGGYNEQF

V: TRBV10-3
J: TRBJ2-1
CDR3: ATGGADNEQF

V: TRBV18
J: TRBJ2-1
CDR3: ASSPAIGQMNNEQF

V: TRBV20-1
J: TRBJ1-1
CDR3: SASTGQWISTEAF

V: TRBV5-5
J: TRBJ1-3
CDR3: ASSTPNSGNTIY

V: TRBV18
J: TRBJ2-7
CDR3: ASSPPSLSYEQY

V: TRBV19
J: TRBJ1-1
CDR3: ASSMRGGSNTEAF

V: TRBV6-5
J: TRBJ2-5
CDR3: ASRPAGAYQETQY

V: TRBV19
J: TRBJ2-3
CDR3: ASRTGTGVSTDTQY